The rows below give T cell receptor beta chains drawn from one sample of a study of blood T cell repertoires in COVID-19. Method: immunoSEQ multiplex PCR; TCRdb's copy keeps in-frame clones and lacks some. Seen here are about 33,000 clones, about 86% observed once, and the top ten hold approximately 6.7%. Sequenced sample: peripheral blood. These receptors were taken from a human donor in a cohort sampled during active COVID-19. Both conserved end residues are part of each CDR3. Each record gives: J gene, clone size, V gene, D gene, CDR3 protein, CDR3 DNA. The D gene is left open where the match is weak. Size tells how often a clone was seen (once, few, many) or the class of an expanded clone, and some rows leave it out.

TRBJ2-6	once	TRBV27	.	CASSLLSSGANVLTF	TGTGCCAGCAGTTTGTTATCCTCTGGGGCCAACGTCCTGACTTTC
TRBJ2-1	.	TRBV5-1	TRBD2	CASSSVAGGPVEQFF	TGCGCCAGCAGCTCGGTAGCGGGGGGGCCGGTTGAGCAGTTCTTC
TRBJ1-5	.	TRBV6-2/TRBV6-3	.	CASSSSRVLYNQPQHF	TGTGCCAGCAGTTCCTCGAGGGTGCTTTACAATCAGCCCCAGCATTTT
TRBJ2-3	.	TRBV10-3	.	CAIQGTDTQYF	TGTGCCATTCAGGGAACAGATACGCAGTATTTT
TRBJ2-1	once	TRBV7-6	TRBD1	CASSPPGQGFEQFF	TGTGCCAGCAGCCCGCCGGGACAGGGGTTTGAGCAGTTCTTC
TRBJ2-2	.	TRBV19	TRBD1	CASTPRGLANTGELFF	TGTGCCAGTACCCCCAGGGGGCTCGCGAACACCGGGGAGCTGTTTTTT
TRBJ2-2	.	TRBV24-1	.	CATEGSTGELFF	TGTGCCACGGAGGGGAGCACCGGGGAGCTGTTTTTT
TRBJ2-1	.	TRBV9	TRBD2	CASSGSGSNEQFF	TGTGCCAGCAGCGGTAGCGGGAGTAATGAGCAGTTCTTC
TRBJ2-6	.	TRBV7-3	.	CASSSHTGLGSNVLTF	TGTGCCAGCAGCTCGCACACGGGACTTGGGTCCAACGTCCTGACTTTC
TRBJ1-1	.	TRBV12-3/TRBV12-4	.	CASSSFGGTEAFF	TGTGCCAGCAGTTCTTTCGGGGGAACTGAAGCTTTCTTT
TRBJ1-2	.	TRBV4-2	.	CASSQDGAGDYGYTF	TGTGCCAGCAGCCAAGACGGGGCAGGGGACTATGGCTACACCTTC
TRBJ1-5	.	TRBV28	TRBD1	CASSSAGTANQPQHF	TGTGCCAGCAGTTCCGCCGGGACAGCTAATCAGCCCCAGCATTTT